The sequence of this T cell receptor beta chain was determined in a study of blood T cells in healthy people across ages. About the research overall: The capture of about one barcoded beta molecule per two T cells was achieved by template switching. Study-wide findings and caveats: Long-lived and aged donors differed, with more naive CD4+ cells and higher diversity in the long-lived. Roughly linearly, TCR beta diversity per million T cells fell as age increased.

The germline CDR1 and CDR2 sequences are SGHAT and FQNNGV. This CDR3 contains 17 residues. The authors ran a second PCR of roughly 6 to 12 cycles using a sample-barcoded 5' primer and a J-beta primer mix. Each TCR beta cDNA got a 12-nucleotide random molecular identifier. Each CDR3 protein is one row after TCRdb ran MiXCR on the 5' RACE reads. Among around 1,900,000 distinct CDR3 sequences listed, roughly two fifths were seen once. A word on this clonotype: Its antigen is unidentified. Compared with germline, one end of the junction differs, possibly owing to a read error.

What was sequenced was blood. The sequence came from a human donor in good health. The chain uses TRBV11-2 and TRBJ2-1; possible D gene TRBD2, 6 bases. This chain's CDR3 is CASSLQTVTAVGGEQVF. CDR3 DNA: TGTGCCAGCAGCCTTCAGACAGTGACCGCTGTGGGAGGTGAGCAGGTCTTC.